The rows below give T cell receptor beta chains drawn from one sample of a study of blood T cell repertoires in COVID-19. Data came from immunoSEQ multiplex PCR; TCRdb stores just in-frame clones and leaves some out. The data hold fewer than 350,000 clones, with approximately 90% observed a single time. Sequenced input: PBMCs or T cells enriched from blood (not recorded which). The receptors originated from a woman aged 40-49 years with acute COVID-19. CDR3s include the opening cysteine and the closing phenylalanine or tryptophan. D genes are given only for firm matches. The size of a clone is reported for some rows only, either as once, few or many, or as a class for expanded clones.

v_call	d_call	clone_size	j_call	cdr3_aa	cdr3_nt
TRBV5-1	NA	NA	TRBJ1-5	CASSEQGTNQPQHF	TGCGCCAGCAGCGAACAGGGTACTAATCAGCCCCAGCATTTT
TRBV6-2/TRBV6-3	NA	NA	TRBJ1-1	CASSYTLTGPEF	TGTGCCAGCAGTTACACCCTAACAGGGCCAGAGTTT
TRBV4-1	TRBD1	NA	TRBJ1-6	CASSQDRKSDNSPLHF	TGCGCCAGCAGCCAGGACAGGAAATCCGATAATTCACCCCTCCACTTT
TRBV24-1	TRBD2	once	TRBJ2-1	CATSEDQRGYNEQFF	TGTGCCACCAGTGAAGACCAGCGGGGTTACAATGAGCAGTTCTTC
TRBV19	NA	NA	TRBJ2-6	CASSNTPGSAGANVLTF	TGTGCCAGTAGTAACACCCCAGGGTCGGCTGGGGCCAACGTCCTGACTTTC
TRBV5-4	NA	once	TRBJ2-7	CASSRRGTYEQYF	TGTGCCAGCAGCCGACGGGGAACTTACGAGCAGTACTTC
TRBV7-3	TRBD2	NA	TRBJ2-5	CASSSTSGSTQYF	TGTGCCAGCAGCTCGACTAGCGGGTCGACCCAGTACTTC
TRBV4-3	NA	NA	TRBJ2-3	CASSQDQGGDTQYF	TGCGCCAGCAGCCAAGACCAGGGAGGAGATACGCAGTATTTT
TRBV18	TRBD2	NA	TRBJ2-1	CASSPLATQRGTYNEQFF	TGTGCCAGCTCACCACTTGCCACGCAGCGGGGCACCTACAATGAGCAGTTCTTC
TRBV4-1	TRBD1	NA	TRBJ2-3	CASSQRTGRTDTQYF	TGCGCCAGCAGCCAGAGGACAGGGAGGACAGATACGCAGTATTTT
TRBV3-1/TRBV3-2	TRBD1	NA	TRBJ1-5	CASSPRGQAGRQPQHF	TGTGCCAGCAGCCCCCGGGGACAGGCAGGCCGTCAGCCCCAGCATTTT
TRBV9	NA	once	TRBJ1-1	CASSPSGWGTEAFF	TGTGCCAGCAGCCCCTCAGGGTGGGGCACTGAAGCTTTCTTT
TRBV7-9	TRBD1	NA	TRBJ2-1	CASSFTGTGENEQFF	TGTGCCAGCAGCTTCACCGGGACAGGGGAGAATGAGCAGTTCTTC